This TCR beta chain emerged from a study of blood T cell repertoires in COVID-19. The overall study: From the United States, Italy and Spain came samples of acute and convalescent COVID-19. The analysed material was cDNA or gDNA that came from T cells, B-cell-depleted T cells, or PBMCs.

Original methodology: Estimation of nucleated cell counts relied on the amplification of reference gene primers. The method was immunoSEQ multiplex PCR; TCRdb's version includes in-frame clones alone and lacks a portion of them. The V and J calls and clone size come from that table; D and trimming were worked out from the DNA. The table records 150,000 to 200,000 clones, approximately 92% of them present only once. Unmatched junction bases numbered 11, after V lost 6 bases and J lost 6 bases. The germline CDR1 and CDR2 sequences are SNHLY and FYNNEI. The CDR3 extends over 15 amino acids. A single count supports this clone.

The chain carries TRBV2 and TRBJ1-2; 9 bases line up with TRBD1. The sequencing input was peripheral blood. The TCR sequence derives from a woman aged 50 to 65 with acute or convalescent COVID-19. This chain's CDR3 is CASRKEGQGTHGYTF. CDR3 nucleotide sequence: TGTGCCAGCAGGAAGGAAGGACAGGGGACCCATGGCTACACCTTC.